This TCR beta chain is drawn from a study of monozygotic twins with inflammatory bowel disease. Study-wide results and caveats: Repertoires of patients may have been made more variable by differing immunosuppressive treatments. No detectable difference in repertoire similarity separated concordant from discordant twins, possibly as a result of limited power.

This CDR3 has 15 residues. Germline CDR1 MGHRA, CDR2 YSYEKL. Whole blood served as the source of total RNA, and no T cell sorting took place. A word on this clonotype: Its cognate antigen is unknown.

A template switching step added UMIs, each with a 6-nucleotide sample barcode. TCRdb reworked the 5' RACE reads into one entry per CDR3 protein, no DNA. Its table records 300,000 to 350,000 distinct CDR3 sequences. The sequence derives from a human donor with ulcerative colitis or Crohn's disease, or a healthy co-twin of an affected twin (not recorded which). The specimen sequenced was blood. This sequence joins TRBV4-1 and TRBJ2-7; TCRdb reports TRBD2, a call that lacks DNA to check it against. The CDR3 protein is CASSTRTSGIYEQYF.